A selection of T cell receptor beta chains follows, all from one sample in a study of T cell responses to AZD1222 COVID-19 vaccine. Sequencing was performed with immunoSEQ multiplex PCR; in TCRdb, only in-frame clones are kept and a portion is missing. Of about 87,000 clones in the sample, 90% were seen once. The sequencing used peripheral blood, collected on day 0 of AZD1222 vaccination. The receptors were gathered from an adult in good health. Each CDR3 is given with its conserved first and last residue. D genes are given only for firm matches. The size entry is marked missing in some rows and otherwise reads once, few, many or a size class.

TRBV29-1,.,TRBD1,TRBJ1-1,TGCAGCGTTGAAGATTACAGGGGGCACACTGAAGCTTTCTTT,CSVEDYRGHTEAFF
TRBV18,.,.,TRBJ2-1,TGTGCCAGCTCACCAGGGGGACATGAGCAGTTCTTC,CASSPGGHEQFF
TRBV7-8,.,.,TRBJ1-5,TGTGCCAGCAGCTTAGGCGCGTTGGGGACGGGGGATCAGCCCCAGCATTTT,CASSLGALGTGDQPQHF
TRBV20-1,.,.,TRBJ2-2,TGCAGTGCTAGTTTCCCGAACACCGGGGAGCTGTTTTTT,CSASFPNTGELFF
TRBV6-2/TRBV6-3,.,.,TRBJ1-5,TGTGCCAGCAGTTACTCCCGGGGGGGGAGGAGCGGGAGCAATCAGCCCCAGCATTTT,CASSYSRGGRSGSNQPQHF
TRBV6-1,.,.,TRBJ1-5,TGTGCCAGCAGTGAAGTGGGAAAGAACAATCAGCCCCAGCATTTT,CASSEVGKNNQPQHF
TRBV4-3,.,TRBD1,TRBJ2-3,TGCGCCAGCAGCCACCCGTCTGACAGGGTATCTAGCACAGATACGCAGTATTTT,CASSHPSDRVSSTDTQYF
TRBV7-2,.,TRBD1,TRBJ2-7,TGTGCCAGCAGCTTAGGTTTGACAGGGACGGGCGAGCAGTACTTC,CASSLGLTGTGEQYF
TRBV6-2/TRBV6-3,few,TRBD2,TRBJ2-3,TGTGCCAGCAGTTACTCCGGGGGGGCCGCAGATACGCAGTATTTT,CASSYSGGAADTQYF
TRBV7-6,.,TRBD1,TRBJ2-3,TGTGCCAGCAGCTCCAGGACAGGGGGGACAGATACGCAGTATTTT,CASSSRTGGTDTQYF
TRBV7-9,.,.,TRBJ1-2,TGTGCCAGCACCGAAGGGGGATCGGCCTATGGCTACACCTTC,CASTEGGSAYGYTF
TRBV9,.,.,TRBJ1-3,TGTGCCAGCAGCGTAGGAGGGGCGGGAAACACCATATATTTT,CASSVGGAGNTIYF
TRBV6-5,.,.,TRBJ2-1,TGTGCCAGCAGTTACTCGGGGGGCTCCTACAATGAGCAGTTCTTC,CASSYSGGSYNEQFF
TRBV9,.,.,TRBJ1-6,TGTGCCAGCAGCGTAGCTCCAACCGATTATAATTCACCCCTCCACTTT,CASSVAPTDYNSPLHF
TRBV5-5,.,TRBD2,TRBJ2-7,TGTGCCAGCAGCCAAGCAGGGACTAGCGTAGGGCAGTACTTC,CASSQAGTSVGQYF
TRBV6-2/TRBV6-3,.,TRBD1,TRBJ1-1,TGTGCCAGCAGTTACTCGATGACCCAGGGGGCCATTGAAGCTTTCTTT,CASSYSMTQGAIEAFF
TRBV4-1,.,TRBD1,TRBJ2-7,TGCGCCAGCAGCCAAGCGGGGACAGGGGGCTACGAGCAGTACTTC,CASSQAGTGGYEQYF
TRBV29-1,.,TRBD2,TRBJ2-7,TGCAGCGTCCGGAGGGGGACTAGACCCTACGAGCAGTACTTC,CSVRRGTRPYEQYF
TRBV11-1,.,TRBD1,TRBJ1-1,TGTGCCAGCAGCTGGACAGGGGGGAACACTGAAGCTTTCTTT,CASSWTGGNTEAFF
TRBV5-5,.,.,TRBJ1-5,TGTGCCAGCAGCTTGATGGAAGGCGTTACACATCAGCCCCAGCATTTT,CASSLMEGVTHQPQHF
TRBV10-3,.,.,TRBJ1-1,TGTGCCATCAGTGAGAGGGCGGCTGAAGCTTTCTTT,CAISERAAEAFF
TRBV11-2,.,TRBD1,TRBJ1-5,TGTGCCAGCAGCTCGACAGGGGGCAATCAGCCCCAGCATTTT,CASSSTGGNQPQHF
TRBV4-2,.,.,TRBJ2-1,TGTGCCAGCAGCCAAGATCGTGGGACGCCCGCCAGTCATGAGCAGTTCTTC,CASSQDRGTPASHEQFF
TRBV4-3,.,TRBD1,TRBJ2-5,TGCGCCAGCAGCCAAGATCGGGTGACAGGGGACCAAGAGACCCAGTACTTC,CASSQDRVTGDQETQYF
TRBV3-1/TRBV3-2,.,.,TRBJ1-3,TGTGCCAGCAGCCTGGGGGCCTCCTTATCTGGAAACACCATATATTTT,CASSLGASLSGNTIYF
TRBV4-3,.,TRBD1,TRBJ1-3,TGCGCCAGCAGCCAAGGAAGGACAGGGCACTCTGGAAACACCATATATTTT,CASSQGRTGHSGNTIYF
TRBV19,.,TRBD1,TRBJ2-4,TGTGCCAGTAGCAGGGACAGGGGGTCAAACATTCAGTACTTC,CASSRDRGSNIQYF